A single sample gave rise to the 19 T cell receptor beta chains below, sequenced in a study of blood T cell repertoires in COVID-19. Profiling relied on immunoSEQ multiplex PCR, and the TCRdb table lists in-frame clones only, not all of them. The sample lists 250,000 to 300,000 clones, under 90% occurring once. Sequencing input: peripheral blood. These receptors were collected from a woman between 35 and 50 years old who had recovered from COVID-19.

The table lists this clone with a count of one. The chain carries TRBV19 and TRBJ2-5; tentatively, D is TRBD2 (5 bases). Trimming stripped 5 bases from V and 2 bases from J, with 9 bases between. This CDR3 spans 13 amino acids. Germline CDR1 reads LNHDA; CDR2 reads SQIVND (reference sequence). The CDR3 DNA reads as TGTGCCAGTAGTGTCGGGGATCAAGAGACCCAGTACTTC. It specifies CASSVGDQETQYF.

In its sample, this clone was seen a few times. This chain links TRBV3-1 (or the pseudogene TRBV3-2) with TRBJ2-1; 9 bases align to TRBD1. The V gene's germline CDR1 is LGHDT and CDR2 YNNKEL (reference sequence). The CDR3 sequence is 16 residues long. The trim removed 1 base at V and 9 bases at J, leaving 10 bases unmatched. The CDR3 here is CASSQGGTGFFGEQFF. Here the CDR3 DNA reads TGTGCCAGCAGCCAAGGGGGGACAGGGTTCTTCGGTGAGCAGTTCTTC.

The chain couples TRBV3-1 (or the pseudogene TRBV3-2) to TRBJ2-3, with 9 bases matching TRBD2. Losses at the gene ends were 3 bases for V and 4 bases for J; bases not matched to a gene: 8. This CDR3 contains 16 residues. The V gene's germline CDR1 is LGHDT and CDR2 YNNKEL (reference sequence). Here the CDR3 DNA reads TGTGCCAGCAGCCAGCGGATGGCGGGAGGGGCAGATACGCAGTATTTT. Protein sequence: CASSQRMAGGADTQYF.

V is TRBV11-3 and J is TRBJ1-2; D is perhaps TRBD1 (5 bases). The CDR3 is made up of 15 amino acids. CDR1 is SGHNT, CDR2 YENEEA, per germline. The V end lost 0 bases, the J end lost 4 bases, and 12 bases lay between the germline ends. CDR3 in amino acids: CASSLEDSDSYGYTF. The DNA of the CDR3 is TGTGCCAGCAGCTTAGAAGACAGTGACAGCTATGGCTACACCTTC.

The chain employs TRBV11-3 and TRBJ2-1; 14 bases are a match to TRBD2. V was pared by 5 bases and J by 8 bases, with 11 bases of the junction left unmatched. Germline loops: CDR1 SGHNT, CDR2 YENEEA. There are 17 residues in the CDR3. CDR3 coding DNA: TGTGCCAGCAGCGCCGGACTAGCGGGAGGCCCCCCTGATGAGCAGTTCTTC. Translation gives CASSAGLAGGPPDEQFF.

The V gene is TRBV9, the J gene TRBJ2-7, with a weak D call TRBD2 (6 bases). This CDR3 is 15 amino acids long. Germline V gives CDR1 SGDLS, CDR2 YYNGEE. Trimming stripped 0 bases from V and 2 bases from J, with 12 bases between. CDR3 DNA: TGTGCCAGCAGCGTAGATCACGGGAGTGCCTACGAGCAGTACTTC. Protein sequence: CASSVDHGSAYEQYF.

The V call is TRBV21-1, the J call TRBJ2-7; the DNA was not compared with TRBD2, the D call given in the table. TRBV21-1 is a listed pseudogene. CDR3 length: 15 amino acids. The CDR3 DNA is TGTGCCAGCAGCAAAGCGCGGGGACCCGCCTACGAGCAGTACTTC. This encodes CASSKARGPAYEQYF.

The chain recombines TRBV7-2 with TRBJ2-3; TRBD1 aligns across 7 bases. CDR3 length: 14 amino acids. The germline V gene encodes CDR1 SGHTA and CDR2 FQGNSA. V trimming: 3 bases; J trimming: 4 bases; junction bases outside the gene matches: 4. This CDR3 reads CASSFRTGSDTQYF. The CDR3 DNA is TGTGCCAGCAGCTTCAGGACAGGTTCAGATACGCAGTATTTT.

This chain connects TRBV2 to TRBJ1-2, with a tentative D call TRBD1 (5 bases). CDR1 and CDR2 from the germline V gene are SNHLY and FYNNEI. Trimming pared 3 bases from V and 8 bases from J, leaving 10 bases between. The CDR3 covers 12 residues. The chain's CDR3 is CASSDDRQGYTF. In DNA, the CDR3 is TGTGCCAGCAGTGACGACAGACAAGGCTACACCTTC.

This chain connects TRBV6-5 to TRBJ2-2; 9 bases match TRBD1. In germline, CDR1 is MNHEY, CDR2 SVGAGI. The J segment lost 7 bases and the V segment lost 2 bases, leaving 8 bases of the junction unmatched. This CDR3 is 16 amino acids long. CDR3 DNA: TGTGCCAGCAGTTACCAGCCGGGACAGGGTGGCGGGGAGCTGTTTTTT. The encoded protein is CASSYQPGQGGGELFF.

The chain joins TRBV7-6 to TRBJ2-7, with TRBD2 matching over 10 bases. V was clipped by 5 bases and J by 3 bases; unmatched bases: 7. The CDR3 loop spans 15 amino acids. From germline, CDR1 is SGHVS and CDR2 FNYEAQ. CDR3 protein: CASSLEREGLYEQYF. In DNA form, the CDR3 reads TGTGCCAGCAGCCTAGAGCGGGAGGGCCTCTACGAGCAGTACTTC. Based on the CDR3 plus reference TRBV7-6 and TRBJ2-7, the full variable domain is GAGVSQSPRYKVTKRGQDVALRCDPISGHVSLYWYRQALGQGPEFLTYFNYEAQQDKSGLPNDRFSAERPEGSISTLTIQRTEQRDSAMYRCASSLEREGLYEQYFGPGTRLTVT.

The sample holds a few counts of this clone. The chain joins TRBV7-2 to TRBJ2-5; 14 bases map to TRBD2. Germline CDR1 SGHTA, CDR2 FQGNSA. Losses at the gene ends were 8 bases for V and 4 bases for J; bases not matched to a gene: 6. This CDR3 is built from 15 residues. CDR3 in amino acids: CASRRLAGGVETQYF. The CDR3 DNA reads TGTGCCAGCCGACGACTAGCGGGAGGGGTAGAGACCCAGTACTTC.

This clone was counted a single time. V is TRBV12-2 and J is TRBJ2-1; TRBD2 is taken as the D call from the table, unchecked against the DNA. TRBV12-2 is tagged as a pseudogene. The CDR3 covers 17 residues. As DNA, the CDR3 is TGTGCAAGTCCCCGTGGGGGAGGGACTAGCGGTACGTCAGAGCAGTTCTTC. Encoded protein: CASPRGGGTSGTSEQFF.

V is TRBV7-6 and J is TRBJ2-2; TRBD2 agrees at 10 bases. The CDR3 sequence is 17 residues long. Trimming took 1 base from V and 4 from J; bases not matched to a gene: 6. In germline, CDR1 is SGHVS, CDR2 FNYEAQ. The chain's CDR3 is CASSLGLAGATTGELFF. CDR3 coding DNA: TGTGCCAGCAGCTTAGGCCTAGCGGGAGCGACCACCGGGGAGCTGTTTTTT.

J is TRBJ2-7 and V is TRBV9, with 7 bases aligning to TRBD2. With 4 bases clipped from V and 5 bases from J, the junction kept 15 bases outside the gene matches. Per the germline V gene, CDR1 is SGDLS and CDR2 is YYNGEE. CDR3 length: 16 residues. CDR3 nucleotide sequence: TGTGCCAGCAGCACCGGGGACTACCGGGAGAGCCACGAGCAGTACTTC. Translated: CASSTGDYRESHEQYF.

This sequence joins TRBV28 and TRBJ1-4, with 9 bases matching TRBD1. The CDR3 runs 18 residues. The germline gives CDR1 MDHEN, CDR2 SYDVKM. The V gene end was trimmed by 6 bases and the J gene end by 0 bases; junction bases not matched to a gene: 11. This CDR3 is CASSPPGQGGATNEKLFF. CDR3 DNA: TGTGCCAGCAGCCCTCCGGGACAGGGAGGTGCAACTAATGAAAAACTGTTTTTT.

V usage is TRBV7-9 and J usage is TRBJ2-1; D unclear. The ends were cut back, 5 bases at V and 5 bases at J, with 10 bases in the middle. In germline, CDR1 is SEHNR, CDR2 FQNEAQ (reference sequence). The CDR3 is 13 amino acids. CDR3 region: CASSPRLDNEQFF. CDR3 DNA: TGTGCCAGCAGCCCGAGGCTGGACAATGAGCAGTTCTTC.

This chain uses TRBV5-8 with TRBJ2-3; 7 bases line up with TRBD1. With V trimmed by 6 bases and J by 1 base, 11 bases remained unmatched. The CDR3 is made up of 16 amino acids. Per the germline V gene, CDR1 is SGHTS and CDR2 is YDEGEE. The CDR3 DNA sequence: TGTGCCAGCAAAGTTCCGGGCACAGGGGGCACAGATACGCAGTATTTT. This encodes CASKVPGTGGTDTQYF.

The chain employs TRBV27 and TRBJ2-1, with 7 bases aligning to TRBD1. The germline gives CDR1 MNHEY, CDR2 SMNVEV (reference sequence). The V gene end was trimmed by 4 bases and the J gene end by 14 bases; junction bases not matched to a gene: 5. The CDR3 is 11 residues long. DNA of the CDR3: TGTGCCAGCAGTTCTGGGACAGACGAGTTCTTC. Translating it yields CASSSGTDEFF.